The sequence of this T cell receptor beta chain was determined in a study of T cells in Graves' hyperthyroidism and ophthalmopathy. Study observations and caveats: Within blood appeared most thyroid clonotypes that had expanded above 0.001.

This CDR3 contains 18 residues. The germline CDR1 and CDR2 sequences are SGHRS and YFSETQ. Losses at the gene ends were 1 base for V and 2 bases for J; bases not matched to a gene: 10. This clonotype showed up many times. Its target is not known. TCR beta CDR3 region amplification was performed from RNA transcripts. The HTBI set primed first-round TCR CDR3 RT-PCR. TCRdb itself ran the multiplex PCR reads through MiXCR, one entry per CDR3 protein. The sample includes around 600,000 distinct CDR3 sequences, 12% to 15% of them seen just once. This receptor was obtained from a young woman with Graves' ophthalmopathy. The sample taken for sequencing was blood. The V gene is TRBV5-1, the J gene TRBJ2-5, with 11 bases aligning to TRBD2. The CDR3 spells CASSLLGPSGRRQETQYF. The CDR3 region has the DNA TGCGCCAGCAGCTTGTTGGGCCCTAGCGGGAGGCGGCAAGAGACCCAGTACTTC.